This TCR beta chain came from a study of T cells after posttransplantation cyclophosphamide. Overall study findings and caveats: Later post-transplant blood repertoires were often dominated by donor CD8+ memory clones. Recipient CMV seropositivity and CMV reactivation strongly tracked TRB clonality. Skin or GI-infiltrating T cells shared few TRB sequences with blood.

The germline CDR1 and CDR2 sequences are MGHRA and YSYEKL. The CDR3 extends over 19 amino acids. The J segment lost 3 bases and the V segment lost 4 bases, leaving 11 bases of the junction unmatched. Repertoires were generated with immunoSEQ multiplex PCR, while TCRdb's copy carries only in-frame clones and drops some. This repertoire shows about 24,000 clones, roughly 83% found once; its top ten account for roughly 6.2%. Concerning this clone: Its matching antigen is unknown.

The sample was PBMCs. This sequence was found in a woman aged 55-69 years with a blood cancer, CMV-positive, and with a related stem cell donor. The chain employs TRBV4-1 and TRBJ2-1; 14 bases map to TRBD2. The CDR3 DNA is TGCGCCAGCAGCCCGCGCGGGACTAGCGGGAGTTTCGGCTACAATGAGCAGTTCTTC. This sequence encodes CASSPRGTSGSFGYNEQFF.